The next 21 T cell receptor beta chains were all read from a single sample in a study of beta chain features in type 1 diabetes. Antigens of these TCRs are unknown. What was sequenced were expressed TCRB transcripts, since all of the isolated RNA had been reverse transcribed. The repertoire was sequenced with immunoSEQ multiplex PCR; TCRdb's copy has only in-frame clones and lacks some. Seen here are around 180,000 clones, around 8% observed once, and the top ten hold 0.94%. Study conclusions and caveats: A moderate, significant TCRB CDR3 shortening appeared in type 1 diabetes across four CD4+ subsets.

The sequencing sample was made of central memory CD4+ T cells from blood. The receptors here all came from a woman between 40 and 50 years old with type 1 diabetes.

This clone has more than one count but fewer than ten. The chain uses TRBV5-1 and TRBJ2-2; D might be TRBD2 (5 bases). Per germline, CDR1 SGHRS and CDR2 YFSETQ. The CDR3 loop spans 15 amino acids. V gave up 7 bases and J gave up 4 bases, with 17 bases separating them. The DNA of the CDR3 is TGCGCCAGCTCATCGGAGGTATCGCGCACCGGGGAGCTGTTTTTT. Its protein is CASSSEVSRTGELFF. Drawing the rest from reference TRBV5-1 and TRBJ2-2, the complete variable domain is KAGVTQTPRYLIKTRGQQVTLSCSPISGHRSVSWYQQTPGQGLQFLFEYFSETQRNKGNFPGRFSGRQFSNSRSEMNVSTLELGDSALYLCASSSEVSRTGELFFGEGSRLTVL.

The chain joins TRBV6-1 to TRBJ2-5, with D perhaps matching TRBD2 (6 bases). The CDR3 sequence is 16 residues long. The germline V gene encodes CDR1 MNHNS and CDR2 SASEGT. With 4 bases removed from V and 1 base from J, the gap between germline ends came to 16 bases. CDR3 bases: TGTGCCAGCAGTGCCCCCTTGGGTAGCGGCCAAGAGACCCAGTACTTC. Its protein is CASSAPLGSGQETQYF.

This clone was seen a few times. This sequence joins TRBV18 and TRBJ2-3, with a possible D match to TRBD2 (5 bases). The V end lost 4 bases, the J end lost 7 bases, and 9 bases lay between the germline ends. From germline, CDR1 is KGHSH and CDR2 LQKENI. The CDR3 covers 12 residues. The CDR3 nucleotides read TGTGCCAGCTCACTCCCCGGGAATACGCAGTATTTT. It encodes CASSLPGNTQYF.

This clone was seen more than once but under ten times. The chain recombines TRBV18 with TRBJ2-7; 7 bases agree with TRBD1. The CDR3 extends over 15 amino acids. CDR1 KGHSH and CDR2 LQKENI come from the germline V gene. The J segment lost 0 bases and the V segment lost 2 bases, leaving 4 bases of the junction unmatched. CDR3 coding DNA: TGTGCCAGCTCACCAACCACAGGGGCCTCCTACGAGCAGTACTTC. Protein sequence: CASSPTTGASYEQYF. Filled out from reference TRBV18 and TRBJ2-7, the complete variable domain reads NAGVMQNPRHLVRRRGQEARLRCSPMKGHSHVYWYRQLPEEGLKFMVYLQKENIIDESGMPKERFSAEFPKEGPSILRIQQVVRGDSAAYFCASSPTTGASYEQYFGPGTRLTVT.

The chain combines TRBV10-3 with TRBJ2-2; possible D gene TRBD1, 5 bases. The germline CDR1 and CDR2 sequences are ENHRY and SYGVKD. V lost 3 bases, J lost 0 bases, and 8 bases lay in between. The CDR3 is made up of 15 amino acids. CDR3: CAISEQVANTGELFF. Here the CDR3 DNA reads TGTGCCATCAGTGAACAGGTAGCGAACACCGGGGAGCTGTTTTTT.

The V gene is TRBV18, the J gene TRBJ1-3; the match to TRBD1 covers 7 bases. After removal of 2 bases from V and 2 bases from J, the junction contained 3 bases not matched to a gene. The germline gives CDR1 KGHSH, CDR2 LQKENI. The CDR3 length is 15 residues. The CDR3 DNA follows: TGTGCCAGCTCACCAGGACAGGTTACTGGAAACACCATATATTTT. This encodes CASSPGQVTGNTIYF.

This clone has just a few counts. The chain combines TRBV5-6 with TRBJ2-1; tentative D call: TRBD1 (5 bases). The V gene lost 6 bases and the J gene lost 7 bases, with 20 bases spanning the gap. Germline V gene lookup returns CDR1 SGHDT and CDR2 YYEEEE. The CDR3 loop spans 15 amino acids. The CDR3 sequence is CASKWWTNGPNEQFF. In DNA, the CDR3 is TGTGCCAGCAAGTGGTGGACAAATGGGCCAAATGAGCAGTTCTTC. The variable domain in full, completed from reference TRBV5-6 and TRBJ2-1, reads DAGVTQSPTHLIKTRGQQVTLRCSPKSGHDTVSWYQQALGQGPQFIFQYYEEEERQRGNFPDRFSGHQFPNYSSELNVNALLLGDSALYLCASKWWTNGPNEQFFGPGTRLTVL.

This clone has a handful of counts. V is TRBV13 and J is TRBJ1-3, with D tentatively TRBD1 (5 bases). Germline values: CDR1 PRHDT, CDR2 FYEKMQ (reference sequence). Trimming stripped 5 bases from V and 1 base from J, with 12 bases between. CDR3 size: 15 residues. DNA for the CDR3: TGTGCCAGCAGCGCTTACGACAGTTCTGGAAACACCATATATTTT. Amino acid sequence: CASSAYDSSGNTIYF.

The chain joins TRBV15 to TRBJ1-2, with a possible D match to TRBD1 (5 bases). V was shortened by 5 bases and J by 4 bases, with 14 bases between the two germline ends. The CDR3 has 14 residues. The germline V gene has CDR1 LNHNV and CDR2 YYDKDF (reference sequence). As DNA, the CDR3 is TGTGCCACCAGCGCCGCCGGGGGGACCTATGGCTACACCTTC. Translated: CATSAAGGTYGYTF.

At least ten counts were recorded for this clone. The chain links TRBV20-1 to TRBJ2-3; D gene uncertain. CDR1 and CDR2 from the germline V gene are DFQATT and SNEGSKA (reference sequence). V was shortened by 7 bases and J by 2 bases, with 7 bases between the two germline ends. The CDR3 has 11 residues. The CDR3 reads CSVLNTDTQYF. CDR3 nucleotides: TGCAGTGTTCTAAACACAGATACGCAGTATTTT.

This clone was observed many times. This chain uses TRBV10-3 with TRBJ2-5, with 11 bases fitting TRBD1. Germline assignment: CDR1 ENHRY and CDR2 SYGVKD. With V trimmed by 6 bases and J by 3 bases, 6 bases remained unmatched. The CDR3 runs 15 residues. CDR3 nucleotide sequence: TGTGCCATCAGCGCCCGGGACAGGGGGGAAGAGACCCAGTACTTC. Amino acids: CAISARDRGEETQYF.

The chain links TRBV5-1 to TRBJ2-3, with D possibly being TRBD1 (5 bases). Trimming left V 3 bases short and J 2 bases short, with 13 bases between. Germline lookup yields CDR1 SGHRS and CDR2 YFSETQ. The CDR3 has 15 residues. The CDR3 is CASSSTGVHTDTQYF. As DNA, the CDR3 is TGCGCCAGCAGCTCAACAGGTGTCCACACAGATACGCAGTATTTT.

There are a few counts of this clone. The chain links TRBV5-1 to TRBJ2-1; D gene uncertain. The CDR3 has 13 residues. Germline CDR1 is SGHRS and CDR2 is YFSETQ. The V and J ends lost 1 base and 6 bases respectively, with 8 bases between them. As DNA, the CDR3 is TGCGCCAGCAGCTTGACACGCCTCAATGAGCAGTTCTTC. Amino acids: CASSLTRLNEQFF.

This clone was detected a few times. This chain uses TRBV6-4 with TRBJ1-1; 7 bases map to TRBD1. Germline lookup yields CDR1 MRHNA and CDR2 SNTAGT. The ends lost 5 bases at V and 2 bases at J; junction bases unmatched: 8. This CDR3 region has 15 residues. The DNA for the CDR3 is TGTGCCAGCAGTACCAACACAGGGGCCAACACTGAAGCTTTCTTT. This codes for CASSTNTGANTEAFF.

This clone was detected only a few times. The chain combines TRBV2 with TRBJ2-7, with D possibly matching TRBD1 (6 bases). This CDR3 region has 14 residues. Trimming took 3 bases from V and 6 from J, leaving 15 bases between them. The germline V gene has CDR1 SNHLY and CDR2 FYNNEI. CDR3 sequence reads: CASSDRQVRGEQYF. The CDR3 nucleotides read TGTGCCAGCAGTGATCGACAGGTCCGCGGCGAGCAGTACTTC.

This chain uses TRBV7-8 with TRBJ1-3, with D perhaps matching TRBD1 (6 bases). Per germline, CDR1 SGHVS and CDR2 FQNEAQ. V lost 1 base and J 2 bases, leaving 9 bases between the germline ends. This CDR3 is 15 amino acids long. The CDR3 spells CASSLVQGAGNTIYF. CDR3 in DNA: TGTGCCAGCAGCTTAGTACAGGGTGCTGGAAACACCATATATTTT.

The chain links TRBV5-1 to TRBJ2-5; 11 bases align to TRBD2. V gave up 1 base and J gave up 1 base; unmatched junction bases: 0. Germline V gene data show CDR1 as SGHRS and CDR2 as YFSETQ. The CDR3 spans 15 residues. CDR3 bases: TGCGCCAGCAGCTTGACTAGCGGGGGCCAAGAGACCCAGTACTTC. It encodes CASSLTSGGQETQYF.

In this sample, this clone turned up many times. The chain carries TRBV7-2 and TRBJ2-3; possible D gene TRBD2, 6 bases. CDR1 is SGHTA, CDR2 FQGNSA, per germline. The CDR3 is 16 residues long. V was cut by 4 bases and J by 4 bases, with 18 bases left in between. CDR3: CASSYPGTPNADTQYF. The CDR3 bases are TGTGCCAGCAGCTACCCCGGGACTCCTAACGCAGATACGCAGTATTTT.

The chain has TRBV4-3 and TRBJ2-2, with 7 nucleotides matching TRBD2. The CDR3 is 20 amino acids. Germline V CDR1 and CDR2: LGHNA, YSLEER. Losses at the gene ends were 1 base for V and 8 bases for J; bases not matched to a gene: 22. For the CDR3, the DNA is TGCGCCAGCAGCCAAGGGGCTCGCGTGGGAGGGCCTCGGTCCGCGGGGGAGCTGTTTTTT. Translation gives CASSQGARVGGPRSAGELFF.

V is TRBV5-1 and J is TRBJ2-7; D is unclear. Germline V gene data show CDR1 as SGHRS and CDR2 as YFSETQ. The length of the CDR3 is 14 residues. V was pared by 4 bases and J by 3 bases, with 14 bases between. CDR3 in amino acids: CASSLTDKLYEQYF. The CDR3 DNA follows: TGCGCCAGCAGCCTCACTGACAAACTCTACGAGCAGTACTTC.

This clone was detected a few times. V is TRBV7-2 and J is TRBJ2-7, with TRBD2 identical over 8 bases. Looked up from germline, CDR1 is SGHTA and CDR2 is FQGNSA. The CDR3 has 16 residues. With V trimmed by 5 bases and J by 3 bases, 12 bases remained unmatched. The CDR3 spells CASSPLGSGRIYEQYF. In DNA, the CDR3 is TGTGCCAGCAGCCCACTTGGGAGCGGGAGAATCTACGAGCAGTACTTC.